These T cell receptor beta chains were read from a single sample in a study of technical replicates of blood from several donors. TCRdb's table, derived via immunoSEQ multiplex PCR, lists solely in-frame clones and lacks some. Of tens of thousands of clones listed, 85% to 95% are singletons. Sequencing was done on a sample of T cells isolated from PBMCs. The receptors stem from a human donor in good health. CDR3s include the opening cysteine and the closing phenylalanine or tryptophan. A D gene is named only where the DNA matches it firmly. Expanded clones get a size class; other rows say once, few or many, or leave the size out.

v_gene	abundance	j_gene	d_gene	CDR3nt	CDR3aa
TRBV5-1	-	TRBJ2-3	-	TGCGCCAGCAGCTTCGAGGGTCCAAAGAGGGATACGCAGTATTTT	CASSFEGPKRDTQYF
TRBV5-1	-	TRBJ2-2	-	TGCGCCAGCAAAGGAGGTGGAAACACCGGGGAGCTGTTTTTT	CASKGGGNTGELFF
TRBV2	-	TRBJ2-1	TRBD2	TGTGCCAGCAGGGGCCTAGCGGATGAGCAGTTCTTC	CASRGLADEQFF
TRBV7-9	-	TRBJ2-7	-	TGTGCCAGCAGCCCCGCGACAGGCTACGAGCAGTACTTC	CASSPATGYEQYF
TRBV7-2	once	TRBJ1-5	-	TGTGCCAGCAGCCTTACAGGGTTTGATCAGCCCCAGCATTTT	CASSLTGFDQPQHF
TRBV28	-	TRBJ1-2	TRBD1	TGTGCCAGCAGTGACAGGGACGGCTACACCTTC	CASSDRDGYTF
TRBV18	once	TRBJ1-1	TRBD1	TGTGCCAGTTCGTGGGACAGGGTAGCCACTGAAGCTTTCTTT	CASSWDRVATEAFF
TRBV28	-	TRBJ1-3	-	TGTGCCAGCAGTCCCTCCCGGGGTTGGAGTGGAAACACCATATATTTT	CASSPSRGWSGNTIYF
TRBV4-1	-	TRBJ1-6	-	TGCGCCAGCAGCCCGTCGGGTCCTTCACCCCTCCACTTT	CASSPSGPSPLHF
TRBV5-1	-	TRBJ1-1	TRBD1	TGCGCCAGCAGCGCCGGGACAGGGGAAGGTGAAGCTTTCTTT	CASSAGTGEGEAFF
TRBV7-9	-	TRBJ2-1	-	TGTGCCAGCAGCCCCCAGGGGTTAGGGCAGTTCTTC	CASSPQGLGQFF
TRBV7-2	-	TRBJ2-5	-	TGTGCCAGCAGCTTACGGCCCAGTCGGGCGGGACCTTACCAAGAGACCCAGTACTTC	CASSLRPSRAGPYQETQYF
TRBV30	once	TRBJ2-7	-	TGTGCCTGGAGTTCTAGGGGGATCTCCTACGAGCAGTACTTC	CAWSSRGISYEQYF
TRBV6-4	-	TRBJ2-1	TRBD1	TGTGCCAGCAGTGAAACAGGGGTGAGGCACAATGAGCAGTTCTTC	CASSETGVRHNEQFF
TRBV19	-	TRBJ2-7	-	TGTGCCAGTAGTATGGGCCGATCCTACGAGCAGTACTTC	CASSMGRSYEQYF
TRBV15	-	TRBJ2-1	TRBD2	TGTGCCACCAGCAGAGATCATGTATGGGGACTAGCGGGAGGTTATGAGCAGTTCTTC	CATSRDHVWGLAGGYEQFF
TRBV2	-	TRBJ1-4	TRBD1	TGTGCCAGCAGTGGGACAGGGGAAAAACTGTTTTTT	CASSGTGEKLFF
TRBV4-1	-	TRBJ2-7	-	TGCGCCAGCAGCCAAGCTCGCAAAATGGCGGCGATAGACTACGAGCAGTACTTC	CASSQARKMAAIDYEQYF
TRBV5-1	-	TRBJ2-1	TRBD2	TGCGCCAGCAGCTTGGATTCGGGACTAGGAACGGGTAATCAGCAGTTCTTC	CASSLDSGLGTGNQQFF
TRBV19	once	TRBJ2-7	TRBD1	TGTGCCAGTAGTCTACGTCGGACAGGGGAATACTCTTTAGACGAGCAGTACTTC	CASSLRRTGEYSLDEQYF
TRBV2	-	TRBJ1-2	TRBD1	TGTGCCAGCAGGGGACAGGGTTACTATGGCTACACCTTC	CASRGQGYYGYTF
TRBV29-1	once	TRBJ2-3	-	TGCAGCGTTGAGGGGGCAGTTTCTAGCACAGATACGCAGTATTTT	CSVEGAVSSTDTQYF
TRBV4-2	-	TRBJ2-7	TRBD1	TGTGCCAGCAGCTACCGGACAGGGTTAGGGGGGAAGTCCTCCGAGCAGTACTTC	CASSYRTGLGGKSSEQYF
TRBV25-1	-	TRBJ2-7	TRBD1	TGTGCCAGCAGTGCGTACCAGGGACAGACTGAGTCTAACGAGCAGTACTTC	CASSAYQGQTESNEQYF
TRBV2	-	TRBJ2-2	TRBD2	TGTGCCAGCAGTCGTACTAGCGGGTCTACCGGGGAGCTGTTTTTT	CASSRTSGSTGELFF
TRBV18	-	TRBJ1-1	-	TGTGCCAGCTCACCACCTCTACGAGGGCCCGAAGCTTTCTTT	CASSPPLRGPEAFF
TRBV11-2	-	TRBJ1-5	TRBD1	TGTGCCAGCAGCTCAGTACAGGGGGCGCGGCAGCCCCAGCATTTT	CASSSVQGARQPQHF
TRBV6-1	-	TRBJ1-2	TRBD1	TGTGCCAGCAGTAGAACAGGGGGGGACTATGGCTACACCTTC	CASSRTGGDYGYTF